Below are 3 T cell receptor beta chains sequenced from a single sample in a study of blood T cells in healthy people across ages. A J-beta primer mix and a sample-barcoded 5' primer were used in a second PCR of about 7 to 12 cycles. From the 5' RACE reads, TCRdb called clonotypes with MiXCR, one entry per CDR3 protein. The top ten hold 30% to 40% of the sample, which has some 640,000 distinct CDR3 sequences, 45% to 50% seen once. Sequencing was carried out using blood. These receptors all stem from a woman aged 55-70 years in good health.

The chain recombines TRBV9 with TRBJ2-7; the match to TRBD2 covers 10 bases. Per the germline V gene, CDR1 is SGDLS and CDR2 is YYNGEE. The CDR3 contains 14 residues. V was clipped by 1 base and J by 6 bases; unmatched bases: 4. The CDR3 region is CASSVLAGVGEQYF. The CDR3 bases are TGTGCCAGCAGCGTACTAGCGGGAGTCGGCGAGCAGTACTTC. The full variable domain, in which reference TRBV9 and TRBJ2-7 provide the parts outside the CDR3, is DSGVTQTPKHLITATGQRVTLRCSPRSGDLSVYWYQQSLDQGLQFLIQYYNGEERAKGNILERFSAQQFPDLHSELNLSSLELGDSALYFCASSVLAGVGEQYFGPGTRLTVT.

Points on this clonotype: This may stem from a read error, because a much larger clone lies one nucleotide away. The chain links TRBV2 to TRBJ1-6; D is undetermined. Germline V lookup: CDR1 SNHLY, CDR2 FYNNEI. This CDR3 is built from 15 residues. Here the CDR3 DNA reads TGTGCCAGCAGCACCAGGAACCTTATGGATTCACCCCTCTACTTT. Residues: CASSTRNLMDSPLYF.

V usage is TRBV7-3 and J usage is TRBJ2-1; D is undetermined. CDR1 is SGHTA and CDR2 is FQGTGA in the germline V gene. Trimming shortened V by 8 bases and J by 10 bases, and 15 bases separated the two germline ends. The CDR3 totals 12 residues. CDR3 residues: CASGSQGREQFF. The CDR3 coding sequence is TGTGCCAGCGGCTCCCAAGGAAGGGAGCAGTTCTTC.